This is a list of T cell receptor beta chains from one sample in a study of blood T cells in healthy people across ages. TCRdb processed the 5' RACE reads anew with MiXCR; each CDR3 protein has one entry. The sample lists over a million distinct CDR3 sequences, less than 45% occurring once. Sequencing was carried out using blood. The receptors stem from a young woman in good health. Each CDR3 is given with its conserved first and last residue. Fields, in order: V gene, J gene, clone size, D gene, CDR3 protein, CDR3 DNA. A D gene is named only where the DNA matches it firmly. Clone size is given for some rows only: seen once, a few or many times, or a class if the clone is expanded.

V gene: TRBV6-6
J gene: TRBJ2-7
clone size: .
D gene: .
CDR3 protein: CASSYPRGPSSYEQYF
CDR3 DNA: TGTGCCAGCAGTTACCCTCGGGGTCCAAGCTCCTACGAGCAGTACTTC

V gene: TRBV20-1
J gene: TRBJ1-5
clone size: .
D gene: TRBD1
CDR3 protein: CSATGTVNQPQHF
CDR3 DNA: TGCAGTGCTACCGGGACAGTAAATCAGCCCCAGCATTTT

V gene: TRBV25-1
J gene: TRBJ1-2
clone size: .
D gene: .
CDR3 protein: CASSEPPRSEWAGYTF
CDR3 DNA: TGTGCCAGCAGTGAGCCTCCACGGTCTGAATGGGCTGGCTACACCTTC

V gene: TRBV20-1
J gene: TRBJ2-1
clone size: .
D gene: TRBD2
CDR3 protein: CSARTLAGGIYSEQFF
CDR3 DNA: TGCAGTGCTAGAACGCTAGCGGGAGGGATATACAGTGAGCAGTTCTTC

V gene: TRBV12-3/TRBV12-4
J gene: TRBJ2-5
clone size: few
D gene: TRBD2
CDR3 protein: CASSGSGTRETQYF
CDR3 DNA: TGTGCCAGCAGCGGGAGCGGGACGAGAGAGACCCAGTACTTC

V gene: TRBV10-3
J gene: TRBJ2-3
clone size: once
D gene: TRBD2
CDR3 protein: CAISGGEGAGNTQYF
CDR3 DNA: TGTGCCATCAGTGGAGGGGAGGGCGCCGGGAATACGCAGTATTTT

V gene: TRBV9
J gene: TRBJ2-1
clone size: .
D gene: .
CDR3 protein: CASSAVVENEQFF
CDR3 DNA: TGTGCCAGCAGCGCTGTAGTTGAGAATGAGCAGTTCTTC

V gene: TRBV27
J gene: TRBJ2-4
clone size: .
D gene: .
CDR3 protein: CASSLWGGSGNIQYF
CDR3 DNA: TGTGCCAGCAGTTTATGGGGGGGCTCTGGAAACATTCAGTACTTC

V gene: TRBV6-2/TRBV6-3
J gene: TRBJ1-5
clone size: few
D gene: TRBD1
CDR3 protein: CASSLFLQGSNQPQHF
CDR3 DNA: TGTGCCAGCAGTCTCTTCCTACAGGGGAGCAATCAGCCCCAGCATTTT

V gene: TRBV6-5
J gene: TRBJ2-7
clone size: .
D gene: TRBD1
CDR3 protein: CASSYLTGGFYEQYF
CDR3 DNA: TGTGCCAGCAGTTACTTGACAGGGGGCTTCTACGAGCAGTACTTC

V gene: TRBV7-2
J gene: TRBJ2-3
clone size: .
D gene: .
CDR3 protein: CASSLGPRPDTQYF
CDR3 DNA: TGTGCCAGCAGCTTAGGCCCCCGCCCTGATACGCAGTATTTT

V gene: TRBV9
J gene: TRBJ1-2
clone size: few
D gene: .
CDR3 protein: CASSQGRVYGYTF
CDR3 DNA: TGTGCCAGCAGCCAAGGGAGGGTCTATGGCTACACCTTC

V gene: TRBV6-2/TRBV6-3
J gene: TRBJ1-1
clone size: .
D gene: .
CDR3 protein: CASSQPGRNTEAFF
CDR3 DNA: TGTGCCAGCAGTCAACCGGGAAGGAACACTGAAGCTTTCTTT

V gene: TRBV7-9
J gene: TRBJ1-3
clone size: .
D gene: .
CDR3 protein: CASSLVGQGGSGNTIYF
CDR3 DNA: TGTGCCAGCAGCTTAGTGGGCCAAGGTGGCTCTGGAAACACCATATATTTT

V gene: TRBV5-1
J gene: TRBJ2-5
clone size: .
D gene: TRBD2
CDR3 protein: CASSLGLAVYQETQYF
CDR3 DNA: TGCGCCAGCAGCTTGGGACTAGCAGTGTACCAAGAGACCCAGTACTTC

V gene: TRBV5-6
J gene: TRBJ2-6
clone size: few
D gene: .
CDR3 protein: CASSWRFSGANVLTF
CDR3 DNA: TGTGCCAGCAGCTGGAGGTTCTCTGGGGCCAACGTCCTGACTTTC

V gene: TRBV14
J gene: TRBJ1-1
clone size: few
D gene: .
CDR3 protein: CASSQEYRVEAFF
CDR3 DNA: TGTGCCAGCAGCCAAGAGTATAGGGTCGAAGCTTTCTTT

V gene: TRBV29-1
J gene: TRBJ2-3
clone size: many
D gene: .
CDR3 protein: CSVAADTDTQYF
CDR3 DNA: TGCAGCGTTGCGGCAGACACAGATACGCAGTATTTT

V gene: TRBV25-1
J gene: TRBJ1-3
clone size: .
D gene: .
CDR3 protein: CASSDLVRNTIYF
CDR3 DNA: TGTGCCAGCAGTGACCTTGTGAGAAACACCATATATTTT

V gene: TRBV29-1
J gene: TRBJ1-1
clone size: .
D gene: .
CDR3 protein: CSVGLTVSNTEAFF
CDR3 DNA: TGCAGCGTCGGACTGACAGTGTCCAACACTGAAGCTTTCTTT

V gene: TRBV20-1
J gene: TRBJ2-5
clone size: .
D gene: TRBD2
CDR3 protein: CSATTSGETQYF
CDR3 DNA: TGCAGTGCTACAACTAGCGGGGAGACCCAGTACTTC

V gene: TRBV4-3
J gene: TRBJ1-2
clone size: few
D gene: .
CDR3 protein: CASSQDRTPLGGYTF
CDR3 DNA: TGCGCCAGCAGCCAAGATCGGACTCCCTTGGGTGGCTACACCTTC

V gene: TRBV12-3/TRBV12-4
J gene: TRBJ2-3
clone size: many
D gene: TRBD2
CDR3 protein: CASSPSGASTDTQYF
CDR3 DNA: TGTGCCAGCAGTCCTAGCGGGGCTAGCACAGATACGCAGTATTTT

V gene: TRBV21-1
J gene: TRBJ2-1
clone size: once
D gene: .
CDR3 protein: CASSKELKGQENNEQFF
CDR3 DNA: TGTGCCAGCAGCAAAGAGTTAAAGGGACAGGAGAACAATGAGCAGTTCTTC

V gene: TRBV27
J gene: TRBJ2-1
clone size: .
D gene: .
CDR3 protein: CASSLWGRWKDEQFF
CDR3 DNA: TGTGCCAGCAGTTTATGGGGCAGGTGGAAGGATGAGCAGTTCTTC

V gene: TRBV20-1
J gene: TRBJ2-6
clone size: .
D gene: .
CDR3 protein: CSSHSGANVLTF
CDR3 DNA: TGCAGCTCCCACTCTGGGGCCAACGTCCTGACTTTC

V gene: TRBV2
J gene: TRBJ1-1
clone size: few
D gene: TRBD1
CDR3 protein: CATRDRMNTEAFF
CDR3 DNA: TGTGCCACCCGGGACAGAATGAACACTGAAGCTTTCTTT

V gene: TRBV2
J gene: TRBJ1-2
clone size: .
D gene: .
CDR3 protein: CASSGSTWGYTF
CDR3 DNA: TGTGCCAGCAGCGGGTCTACCTGGGGCTACACCTTC

V gene: TRBV5-4
J gene: TRBJ1-1
clone size: .
D gene: .
CDR3 protein: CASSRGFTEAFF
CDR3 DNA: TGTGCCAGCAGCAGGGGTTTCACTGAAGCTTTCTTT

V gene: TRBV5-5
J gene: TRBJ1-1
clone size: .
D gene: TRBD1
CDR3 protein: CASSLGGGGYRNGEAFF
CDR3 DNA: TGTGCCAGCAGCCTAGGGGGCGGGGGGTATAGGAACGGTGAAGCTTTCTTT

V gene: TRBV18
J gene: TRBJ1-1
clone size: .
D gene: .
CDR3 protein: CASSPILGGTEAFF
CDR3 DNA: TGTGCCAGCTCACCGATACTAGGGGGCACTGAAGCTTTCTTT

V gene: TRBV6-2/TRBV6-3
J gene: TRBJ2-5
clone size: few
D gene: .
CDR3 protein: CASSPTEVETQYF
CDR3 DNA: TGTGCCAGCAGTCCGACAGAAGTGGAGACCCAGTACTTC

V gene: TRBV4-1
J gene: TRBJ1-5
clone size: few
D gene: .
CDR3 protein: CASSQDPTGTIQPQHF
CDR3 DNA: TGCGCCAGCAGCCAAGACCCAACAGGGACCATCCAGCCCCAGCATTTT

V gene: TRBV20-1
J gene: TRBJ2-4
clone size: few
D gene: .
CDR3 protein: CSARGVNIQYF
CDR3 DNA: TGCAGTGCTAGGGGAGTAAACATTCAGTACTTC

V gene: TRBV5-1
J gene: TRBJ2-3
clone size: few
D gene: .
CDR3 protein: CASCPYPADTQYF
CDR3 DNA: TGCGCCAGCTGTCCGTACCCAGCCGATACGCAGTATTTT

V gene: TRBV9
J gene: TRBJ1-5
clone size: .
D gene: TRBD1
CDR3 protein: CASSLTGGTNQPQHF
CDR3 DNA: TGTGCCAGCAGTTTAACAGGGGGCACCAATCAGCCCCAGCATTTT

V gene: TRBV27
J gene: TRBJ2-3
clone size: .
D gene: .
CDR3 protein: CASSLLGGPTYDTQYF
CDR3 DNA: TGTGCCAGCAGTTTATTGGGGGGCCCCACATATGATACGCAGTATTTT

V gene: TRBV19
J gene: TRBJ2-1
clone size: .
D gene: TRBD2
CDR3 protein: CASSIASGTSGTNEQFF
CDR3 DNA: TGTGCCAGTAGTATAGCCTCCGGGACTAGCGGGACGAATGAGCAGTTCTTC

V gene: TRBV7-2
J gene: TRBJ2-7
clone size: .
D gene: .
CDR3 protein: CASSLGRTATYEQYF
CDR3 DNA: TGTGCCAGCAGCTTAGGCAGGACGGCGACCTACGAGCAGTACTTC

V gene: TRBV21-1
J gene: TRBJ2-7
clone size: .
D gene: .
CDR3 protein: CASSKAGTGNNEQYF
CDR3 DNA: TGTGCCAGCAGCAAAGCCGGGACAGGGAACAATGAGCAGTACTTC

V gene: TRBV3-1
J gene: TRBJ2-7
clone size: few
D gene: .
CDR3 protein: CASSQGVHSGRQYF
CDR3 DNA: TGTGCCAGCAGCCAAGGAGTCCATTCGGGTAGGCAGTACTTC

V gene: TRBV7-9
J gene: TRBJ2-3
clone size: .
D gene: TRBD2
CDR3 protein: CASSTTGTSRTDTQCF
CDR3 DNA: TGTGCCAGCAGCACTACCGGGACTAGCCGCACAGATACGCAGTGTTTT

V gene: TRBV20-1
J gene: TRBJ1-1
clone size: .
D gene: .
CDR3 protein: CSAREGRRGEAFF
CDR3 DNA: TGCAGTGCTAGGGAGGGCCGACGCGGCGAAGCTTTCTTT

V gene: TRBV7-2
J gene: TRBJ1-4
clone size: .
D gene: .
CDR3 protein: CASSRSATNEKLFF
CDR3 DNA: TGTGCCAGCAGCCGGAGTGCAACTAATGAAAAACTGTTTTTT

V gene: TRBV20-1
J gene: TRBJ1-4
clone size: few
D gene: TRBD1
CDR3 protein: CSARDGGTENEKLFF
CDR3 DNA: TGCAGTGCTAGAGATGGGGGGACAGAGAATGAAAAACTGTTTTTT

V gene: TRBV12-3/TRBV12-4
J gene: TRBJ2-4
clone size: once
D gene: .
CDR3 protein: CASSLALRARQYF
CDR3 DNA: TGTGCCAGCAGTTTAGCCCTCAGGGCTAGGCAGTACTTC

V gene: TRBV2
J gene: TRBJ1-4
clone size: .
D gene: .
CDR3 protein: CASSDRREGEKLFF
CDR3 DNA: TGTGCCAGCAGTGACCGTAGGGAGGGTGAAAAACTGTTTTTT

V gene: TRBV7-2
J gene: TRBJ2-7
clone size: .
D gene: .
CDR3 protein: CASSLYQGSRYEQYF
CDR3 DNA: TGTGCCAGCAGCTTATACCAGGGTTCGCGTTACGAGCAGTACTTC

V gene: TRBV6-2/TRBV6-3
J gene: TRBJ1-2
clone size: few
D gene: .
CDR3 protein: CASLIGPGNFYGYTF
CDR3 DNA: TGTGCCAGCCTTATCGGACCGGGGAATTTCTATGGCTACACCTTC

V gene: TRBV29-1
J gene: TRBJ2-1
clone size: many
D gene: .
CDR3 protein: CSVEALDEQFF
CDR3 DNA: TGCAGCGTTGAAGCCCTTGATGAGCAGTTCTTC